The T cell receptor beta chain described here comes from a study of T cell responses to AZD1222 COVID-19 vaccine. The study's findings and limits: CD4 TCRs covered the whole spike, strongest at regions 160-218 and 743-854. A mostly white British donor set with more females was recruited, and clonal diversity was possibly underestimated. Spike-specific TCR breadth and depth grew following two AZD1222 doses.

As to this clone: Antigen unknown.

CDR1 SNHLY and CDR2 FYNNEI come from the germline V gene. Trimming left V 2 bases short and J 9 bases short, with 23 bases between. The CDR3 covers 17 residues. Clones were sequenced by immunoSEQ multiplex PCR, and TCRdb holds only the in-frame ones, with some missing. The repertoire holds more than 90,000 clones, about nine tenths seen once, with roughly 15% in the top ten. The chain has TRBV2 and TRBJ1-5; possibly TRBD1 for D (5 bases). The specimen was peripheral blood, collected 28 days after the second AZD1222 dose. The TCR originated in an adult who received the AZD1222 COVID-19 vaccine. CDR3 DNA: TGTGCCAGCAGTGAACTCGAATGGGCGCAGGGTCAGGGGCCCCAGCATTTT. Translating gives CASSELEWAQGQGPQHF.